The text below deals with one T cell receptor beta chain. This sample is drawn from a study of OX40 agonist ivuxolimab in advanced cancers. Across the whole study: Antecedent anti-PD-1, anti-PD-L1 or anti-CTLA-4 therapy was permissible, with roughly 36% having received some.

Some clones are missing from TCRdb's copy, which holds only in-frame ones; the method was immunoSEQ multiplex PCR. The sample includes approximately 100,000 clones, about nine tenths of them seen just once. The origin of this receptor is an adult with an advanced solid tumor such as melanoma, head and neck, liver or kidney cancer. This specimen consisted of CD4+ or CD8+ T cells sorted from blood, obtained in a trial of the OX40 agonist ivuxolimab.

The CDR3 nucleotides are TGTGCCAGCAGGGGAGGGAACACCGGGGAGCTGTTTTTT. Encoded protein: CASRGGNTGELFF. The genes are TRBV27 and TRBJ2-2, with a weak D call TRBD2 (6 bases). Germline lookup yields CDR1 MNHEY and CDR2 SMNVEV (reference sequence). The CDR3 consists of 13 residues. The ends were cut back, 6 bases at V and 1 base at J, with 6 bases in the middle.